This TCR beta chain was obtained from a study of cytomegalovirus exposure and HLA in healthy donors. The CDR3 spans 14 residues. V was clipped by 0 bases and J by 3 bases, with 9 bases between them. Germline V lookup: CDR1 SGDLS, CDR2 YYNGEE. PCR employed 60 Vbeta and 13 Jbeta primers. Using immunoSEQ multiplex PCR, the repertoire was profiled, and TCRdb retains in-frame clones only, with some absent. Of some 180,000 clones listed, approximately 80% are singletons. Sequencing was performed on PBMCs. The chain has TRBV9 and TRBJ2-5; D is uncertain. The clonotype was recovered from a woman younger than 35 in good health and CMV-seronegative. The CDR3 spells CASSVAGTKETQYF. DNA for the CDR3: TGTGCCAGCAGCGTAGCGGGTACTAAAGAGACCCAGTACTTC.